Below, 21 T cell receptor beta chains from the same sample are listed, as sequenced in a study of blood T cell repertoires in COVID-19. Libraries were prepared by immunoSEQ multiplex PCR; TCRdb keeps only in-frame clonotypes and omits some of them. Of about 260,000 clones listed, about 85% are singletons. The sample consisted of peripheral blood. The origin of the receptors is a man aged 55-75 years who had recovered from COVID-19.

The chain uses TRBV11-2 and TRBJ2-3, with D hard to call. The V end was cut by 2 bases, the J end by 3 bases, with 6 bases between. The CDR3 spans 13 residues. The V gene's germline CDR1 is SGHAT and CDR2 FQNNGV. The CDR3 DNA is TGTGCCAGCAGCTTACTGACTACAGATACGCAGTATTTT. This gives the protein CASSLLTTDTQYF. The whole variable domain, remainder taken from reference TRBV11-2 and TRBJ2-3, is EAGVAQSPRYKIIEKRQSVAFWCNPISGHATLYWYQQILGQGPKLLIQFQNNGVVDDSQLPKDRFSAERLKGVDSTLKIQPAKLEDSAVYLCASSLLTTDTQYFGPGTRLTVL.

The chain uses TRBV4-1 and TRBJ2-7, with 8 bases that match TRBD2. The CDR3 has 17 residues. Germline CDR1 is MGHRA and CDR2 is YSYEKL. The junction had 14 bases not matched to a gene; V was cut back by 4 bases and J by 3 bases. The CDR3 is CASSPGAVREGRYEQYF. The CDR3 DNA is TGCGCCAGCAGCCCCGGAGCAGTCCGGGAGGGACGCTACGAGCAGTACTTC.

This rearrangement joins TRBV4-1 to TRBJ2-5; D may be TRBD1 (5 bases). Germline values: CDR1 MGHRA, CDR2 YSYEKL. V was clipped by 1 base and J by 3 bases, with 9 bases between them. The CDR3 spans 14 residues. The CDR3 DNA reads TGCGCCAGCAGCCAAGGTGGCAGGGAAGAGACCCAGTACTTC. Its translation: CASSQGGREETQYF.

The V call is TRBV5-1, the J call TRBJ2-1, with 9 bases that match TRBD1. The CDR3 extends over 15 amino acids. Germline V CDR1 and CDR2: SGHRS, YFSETQ. V lost 4 bases, J lost 6 bases, and 8 bases stayed unmatched. The CDR3 DNA sequence: TGCGCCAGCAGCCGACCCGGGACAGGGATCAATGAGCAGTTCTTC. Translating gives CASSRPGTGINEQFF.

The chain uses TRBV27 and TRBJ2-7, with 9 positions matching TRBD1. CDR3 length: 14 residues. CDR1 MNHEY and CDR2 SMNVEV come from the germline V gene (reference sequence). With 8 bases clipped from V and 5 bases from J, the junction kept 10 bases outside the gene matches. CDR3 protein: CASGKQGALDEQYF. In nucleotides, the CDR3 is TGTGCCAGCGGCAAACAGGGGGCGCTGGACGAGCAGTACTTC.

J is TRBJ1-1 and V is TRBV28; TRBD1 is a possible D gene (5 bases). Germline CDR1 reads MDHEN; CDR2 reads SYDVKM. The CDR3 spans 12 residues. Deletions cut 4 bases from V and 5 bases from J, with 8 bases between. The CDR3 loop reads CASSSGRTEAFF. The CDR3, as DNA: TGTGCCAGCAGTTCAGGGAGGACTGAAGCTTTCTTT.

V gene TRBV4-2 combines with J gene TRBJ2-5, with 7 nucleotides matching TRBD2. The V gene's germline CDR1 is LGHNA and CDR2 YNFKEQ. The CDR3 is 15 amino acids. Germline trimming cut 4 bases from V and 5 bases from J; bases unmatched to any gene: 10. In DNA, the CDR3 is TGTGCCAGCAGCCCCAGACTAGCAGAGGGGGAGACCCAGTACTTC. Translation: CASSPRLAEGETQYF.

The CDR3 is CASSLQGGENYGYTF. The CDR3 nucleotides are TGCGCCAGCAGCTTGCAAGGGGGTGAAAACTATGGCTACACCTTC. V gene TRBV5-1 combines with J gene TRBJ1-2; D possibly corresponds to TRBD1 (6 bases). The CDR3 totals 15 residues. Looked up from germline, CDR1 is SGHRS and CDR2 is YFSETQ. V shed 1 base and J shed 2 bases, with 12 bases lying between them.

This chain joins TRBV2 and TRBJ1-4, with D possibly matching TRBD1 (6 bases). The CDR3 runs to 13 residues. Germline-derived CDR1 and CDR2 are SNHLY and FYNNEI. V lost 11 bases to trimming and J lost 0 bases, with 10 bases between them. The CDR3 reads CALQGSTNEKLFF. DNA for the CDR3: TGTGCCCTTCAGGGGTCAACTAATGAAAAACTGTTTTTT.

The J gene is TRBJ1-2, the V gene TRBV6-5; D uncertain. This CDR3 region has 13 residues. V lost 2 bases, J lost 7 bases, and 11 bases lay in between. Germline assignment: CDR1 MNHEY and CDR2 SVGAGI. The CDR3 region has the DNA TGTGCCAGCAGTTACGAAAAGCGGTCTGGCTACACCTTC. Translation: CASSYEKRSGYTF.

The rearrangement links TRBV9 to TRBJ1-3; D gene uncertain. Germline CDR1 reads SGDLS; CDR2 reads YYNGEE. Trimming stripped 4 bases from V and 1 base from J, with 9 bases between. There are 14 residues in the CDR3. This CDR3 is CASSYSGSGNTIYF. The CDR3 region has the DNA TGTGCCAGCAGCTACTCGGGTTCTGGAAACACCATATATTTT.

The gene calls are TRBV3-1 (or the pseudogene TRBV3-2) and TRBJ2-7; D is perhaps TRBD2 (6 bases). V lost 1 base to trimming and J lost 3 bases, with 10 bases between them. Germline values: CDR1 LGHDT, CDR2 YNNKEL (reference sequence). The CDR3 has 14 amino acids. Written as DNA, the CDR3 is TGTGCCAGCAGCCAAGGGGACTCTTTCTACGAGCAGTACTTC. Its protein product is CASSQGDSFYEQYF.

This chain connects TRBV10-1 to TRBJ2-3; D is ambiguous. The CDR3 has 12 amino acids. The germline V and J ends were trimmed by 4 bases and 9 bases, with 11 bases remaining between them. In germline, CDR1 is WNHNN, CDR2 SYGVQD (reference sequence). The CDR3 reads CASSGPRGTQYF. For the CDR3, the DNA is TGCGCCAGCAGTGGCCCCCGCGGCACGCAGTATTTT.

The chain links TRBV7-9 to TRBJ1-6; TRBD1 is a possible D gene (6 bases). V dropped 8 bases and J dropped 14 bases, with 13 bases sitting between them. Germline CDR1 reads SEHNR; CDR2 reads FQNEAQ (reference sequence). The CDR3 contains 11 residues. In DNA form, the CDR3 reads TGTGCCAGCGGCCAACAGGGAACCCTCCACTTT. As protein: CASGQQGTLHF. The variable domain in full, completed from reference TRBV7-9 and TRBJ1-6, reads DTGVSQNPRHKITKRGQNVTFRCDPISEHNRLYWYRQTLGQGPEFLTYFQNEAQLEKSRLLSDRFSAERPKGSFSTLEIQRTEQGDSAMYLCASGQQGTLHFGNGTRLTVT.

The gene calls are TRBV9 and TRBJ2-2; D is unclear. The germline V gene encodes CDR1 SGDLS and CDR2 YYNGEE. Trimming stripped 1 base from V and 1 base from J, with 5 bases between. The CDR3 length is 14 residues. The CDR3 sequence: CASSVLLNTGELFF. CDR3 sequence (DNA): TGTGCCAGCAGCGTATTACTGAACACCGGGGAGCTGTTTTTT.

Only one count was recorded for this clone. V is TRBV18 and J is TRBJ2-7; tentative D call: TRBD2 (5 bases). V was pared by 6 bases and J by 2 bases, with 20 bases between. CDR1 is KGHSH and CDR2 is LQKENI in the germline V gene. CDR3 length: 16 amino acids. The CDR3 DNA reads TGTGCCAGCTCTAATAGTGGGAGAGGTCGTACCTACGAGCAGTACTTC. The encoded protein is CASSNSGRGRTYEQYF. Filled out from reference TRBV18 and TRBJ2-7, the complete variable domain reads NAGVMQNPRHLVRRRGQEARLRCSPMKGHSHVYWYRQLPEEGLKFMVYLQKENIIDESGMPKERFSAEFPKEGPSILRIQQVVRGDSAAYFCASSNSGRGRTYEQYFGPGTRLTVT.

V is TRBV4-1 and J is TRBJ1-3, with 10 nucleotides matching TRBD1. J gave up 2 bases and V 1 base, and 2 bases lay outside the gene matches. Germline CDR1 and CDR2: MGHRA and YSYEKL. This CDR3 is built from 16 residues. CDR3 nucleotides: TGCGCCAGCAGCCAAGTAGGGACAGGGGCTGGAAACACCATATATTTT. Its protein product is CASSQVGTGAGNTIYF.

This chain connects TRBV6-5 to TRBJ2-3; 9 bases match TRBD1. Germline trimming cut 0 bases from V and 3 bases from J; bases unmatched to any gene: 4. Germline CDR1 MNHEY, CDR2 SVGAGI. The CDR3 contains 16 residues. In DNA form, the CDR3 reads TGTGCCAGCAGTTACTCCGGGACAGGGCGTACAGATACGCAGTATTTT. This sequence encodes CASSYSGTGRTDTQYF.

The chain combines TRBV9 with TRBJ2-5, with 7 bases aligning to TRBD2. CDR3 length: 15 amino acids. Germline loops: CDR1 SGDLS, CDR2 YYNGEE. V was pared by 3 bases and J by 5 bases, with 10 bases of the junction left unmatched. CDR3 sequence: CASSALASGRETQYF. DNA for the CDR3: TGTGCCAGCAGCGCCTTGGCTAGCGGAAGGGAGACCCAGTACTTC.

The V gene is TRBV11-3, the J gene TRBJ2-1; 10 bases align to TRBD2. This CDR3 spans 16 amino acids. The J segment lost 5 bases and the V segment lost 1 base, leaving 5 bases of the junction unmatched. The germline V gene encodes CDR1 SGHNT and CDR2 YENEEA. The CDR3 bases are TGTGCCAGCAGCTTAGTGGTAGCGGGGGGCAACAATGAGCAGTTCTTC. Its translation is CASSLVVAGGNNEQFF.

This clone was picked up one time. DNA for the CDR3: TGTGCCTGGAGTCACGGGGGATCTGAAGCTTTCTTT. This codes for CAWSHGGSEAFF. The chain recombines TRBV30 with TRBJ1-1; D possibly corresponds to TRBD1 (5 bases). CDR1 and CDR2 (germline): GTSNPN, SVGIG (reference sequence). V was shortened by 2 bases and J by 6 bases, with 10 bases between the two germline ends. The CDR3 is 12 amino acids.